Each of the 17 T cell receptor beta chains below was sequenced from the same sample in a study of T cell repertoires in cytomegalovirus infection. Their antigen targets remain unknown. TCRdb fed the reads into MiXCR, producing one record per CDR3 protein. The sample includes about 920,000 distinct CDR3 sequences, less than 40% of them seen just once. Sequencing was performed on cultured CD8+ T cells from PBMCs, taken from culture after CMV antigen stimulation. The origin of the receptors is a human donor in good health (CMV status not recorded). Some clones in this sample may be carry-over from other donors' samples.

The V and J genes are TRBV14 and TRBJ2-7; D remains ambiguous. Germline assignment: CDR1 SGHDN and CDR2 FVKESK. CDR3 size: 12 residues. Trimming cost V 1 base and J 12 bases, with 13 bases left between them. The CDR3, as DNA: TGTGCCAGCAGCCAAGGGTTACGGCGTGTGTACTTC. It yields the protein CASSQGLRRVYF.

This clonotype has a handful of counts. The chain carries TRBV7-8 and TRBJ1-5; perhaps TRBD1 as D (5 bases). The CDR3 sequence is 14 residues long. V lost 2 bases and J lost 9, with 14 bases in between. CDR1 and CDR2 from the germline V gene are SGHVS and FQNEAQ. CDR3 loop: CASSLTSRGGPQHF. The CDR3 DNA is TGTGCCAGCAGCTTAACGAGTAGGGGAGGGCCCCAGCATTTT.

This clonotype was picked up many times. V and J are TRBV12-3 or TRBV12-4 and TRBJ1-2; D unclear. The CDR3 is made up of 15 amino acids. Trimming took off 6 bases at V and 2 bases at J, with 16 bases between the two ends. The CDR3 DNA is TGTGCCAGCAGCCCGCTTGCGGTGGCAAACTATGGCTACACCTTC. Translating it yields CASSPLAVANYGYTF.

V gene TRBV19 combines with J gene TRBJ1-5, with D possibly matching TRBD1 (5 bases). With 3 bases removed from V and 1 base from J, the gap between germline ends came to 16 bases. The V gene's germline CDR1 is LNHDA and CDR2 SQIVND (reference sequence). CDR3 size: 17 residues. The CDR3: CASSIGGGGISNQPQHF. The CDR3, as DNA: TGTGCCAGTAGTATCGGGGGGGGTGGGATAAGCAATCAGCCCCAGCATTTT.

This clonotype was detected a few times. The chain carries TRBV7-9 and TRBJ1-5; D uncertain. Germline CDR1 and CDR2: SEHNR and FQNEAQ (reference sequence). CDR3 size: 12 residues. Between the trimmed V and J ends, which lost 5 bases and 7 bases, there was a span of 9 bases. The CDR3 sequence: CASSGRAQPQHF. DNA of the CDR3: TGTGCCAGCAGCGGTAGGGCCCAGCCCCAGCATTTT. Filled out from reference TRBV7-9 and TRBJ1-5, the complete variable domain reads DTGVSQNPRHKITKRGQNVTFRCDPISEHNRLYWYRQTLGQGPEFLTYFQNEAQLEKSRLLSDRFSAERPKGSFSTLEIQRTEQGDSAMYLCASSGRAQPQHFGDGTRLSIL.

As to this clonotype: A read error may explain this, as a much larger clone is one base away. The rearrangement links TRBV7-2 to TRBJ1-5; D possibly corresponds to TRBD1 (5 bases). CDR1 SGHTA and CDR2 FQGNSA come from the germline V gene. This CDR3 comprises 16 residues. V lost 4 bases and J 1 base, leaving 14 bases between the germline ends. The CDR3 DNA is TGTACCAGCAGCTCTCATGGGGGTTTGAGCAATCAGCCCCAGCATTTT. Amino acids: CTSSSHGGLSNQPQHF. The full variable domain, with the rest looked up from reference TRBV7-2 and TRBJ1-5, is GAGVSQSPSNKVTEKGKDVELRCDPISGHTALYWYRQSLGQGLEFLIYFQGNSAPDKSGLPSDRFSAERTGGSVSTLTIQRTQQEDSAVYLCTSSSHGGLSNQPQHFGDGTRLSIL.

This clonotype was found a few times. The J gene is TRBJ1-2, the V gene TRBV7-6; no firm D call. Trimming took off 0 bases at V and 2 bases at J, with 7 bases between the two ends. Germline V gene sequence: CDR1 SGHVS, CDR2 FNYEAQ. The CDR3 has 14 residues. CDR3 nucleotides: TGTGCCAGCAGCTTAGCGACGGTGAACTATGGCTACACCTTC. It codes for CASSLATVNYGYTF.

The chain recombines TRBV4-1 with TRBJ2-3; D unresolved. This CDR3 contains 15 residues. With 0 bases removed from V and 2 bases from J, the gap between germline ends came to 9 bases. Germline loops: CDR1 MGHRA, CDR2 YSYEKL. The CDR3 coding sequence is TGCGCCAGCAGCCAAGAAGAACCTACCACAGATACGCAGTATTTT. This gives the protein CASSQEEPTTDTQYF.

This clonotype was counted a single time. V gene TRBV7-8 combines with J gene TRBJ2-7; D is uncertain. Trimming removed 5 bases at V and 5 bases at J, with 19 bases between. The CDR3 extends over 15 amino acids. CDR1 is SGHVS and CDR2 is FQNEAQ in the germline V gene. The CDR3 region is CASSDEPAPRNEQYF. The CDR3 DNA follows: TGTGCCAGCAGCGACGAACCGGCCCCTCGGAACGAGCAGTACTTC.

This clonotype was observed a few times. The J gene is TRBJ1-2, the V gene TRBV11-2; possibly TRBD1 for D (6 bases). Trimming removed 0 bases from V and 1 base from J, with 15 bases in between. Germline V CDR1 and CDR2: SGHAT, FQNNGV. This CDR3 is 17 amino acids long. This CDR3 reads CASSLERRGPFNYGYTF. The CDR3 DNA sequence: TGTGCCAGCAGCTTAGAAAGGCGGGGGCCATTTAACTATGGCTACACCTTC.

The chain joins TRBV7-9 to TRBJ1-2; TRBD1 aligns across 9 bases. Germline CDR1 SEHNR, CDR2 FQNEAQ (reference sequence). There are 17 residues in the CDR3. Trimming cost V 0 bases and J 6 bases; bases outside gene matches: 11. CDR3 in DNA: TGTGCCAGCAGCTTAGCGTATGGAGGGACAGGGTCCGATGGCTACACCTTC. Protein: CASSLAYGGTGSDGYTF.

This clonotype was counted only a few times. The chain combines TRBV11-2 with TRBJ2-1; weak D call: TRBD1 (6 bases). The CDR3 is made up of 15 amino acids. Trimming pared 0 bases from V and 8 bases from J, leaving 14 bases between. Germline V gives CDR1 SGHAT, CDR2 FQNNGV. CDR3 coding DNA: TGTGCCAGCAGCTTAGAGTGGGGGCGCCCCGATGAGCAGTTCTTC. Protein sequence: CASSLEWGRPDEQFF.

The rearrangement joins TRBV20-1 to TRBJ2-2; no clear D gene. V was shortened by 5 bases and J by 2 bases, with 9 bases between the two germline ends. The CDR3 loop spans 13 amino acids. CDR1 and CDR2 (germline): DFQATT, SNEGSKA (reference sequence). CDR3 region: CSAVEVNTGELFF. CDR3 DNA sequence: TGCAGTGCTGTCGAGGTTAACACCGGGGAGCTGTTTTTT.

Worth noting for this clonotype: One end of the junction is discordant with germline, which a read error may explain. The chain carries TRBV27 and TRBJ1-5; D is ambiguous. Per germline, CDR1 MNHEY and CDR2 SMNVEV (reference sequence). The CDR3 is made up of 15 amino acids. The CDR3 is CASSLVASGNQTQHF. DNA for the CDR3: TGTGCCAGCAGTTTAGTTGCCAGCGGCAATCAGACCCAGCATTTT.

Many counts were recorded for this clonotype. The chain carries TRBV7-6 and TRBJ2-3; 8 bases fit TRBD1. V lost 5 bases, J lost 1 base, and 5 bases stayed unmatched. CDR1 and CDR2 from the germline V gene are SGHVS and FNYEAQ. The length of the CDR3 is 15 residues. The CDR3 is CASSQQGVGTDTQYF. The CDR3 nucleotides read TGTGCCAGCAGCCAACAGGGGGTCGGCACAGATACGCAGTATTTT.

This clonotype was observed many times. The genes are TRBV7-8 and TRBJ1-6; the D is unclear. Trimming removed 0 bases from V and 6 bases from J, with 12 bases in between. CDR1 is SGHVS, CDR2 FQNEAQ, per germline. The CDR3 is 16 amino acids. The CDR3 here is CASSLARGRVNSPLHF. The CDR3, as DNA: TGTGCCAGCAGCTTAGCGCGAGGGCGCGTTAATTCACCCCTCCACTTT.

This chain joins TRBV7-9 and TRBJ2-1, with TRBD2 as a possible D gene (5 bases). This CDR3 has 13 amino acids. The V end lost 4 bases, the J end lost 12 bases, and 16 bases lay between the germline ends. Germline V gene data show CDR1 as SEHNR and CDR2 as FQNEAQ (reference sequence). CDR3: CASSSAVLLGQFF. CDR3 DNA sequence: TGTGCCAGCAGCTCAGCGGTCCTCCTTGGGCAGTTCTTC.